Below, 31 T cell receptor beta chains from the same sample are listed, as sequenced in a study of blood T cell repertoires in COVID-19. This table comes from immunoSEQ multiplex PCR, and its TCRdb copy is limited to in-frame clones, with some not included. The sample contains approximately 390,000 clones, about 87% of which appear only once. Sequencing was carried out using PBMCs or T cells enriched from blood (not recorded which). These receptors came from a woman aged 45-59 years who had recovered from COVID-19.

This chain joins TRBV5-1 and TRBJ2-1; 15 bases fit TRBD2. The V segment lost 0 bases and the J segment 5 bases; nucleotides outside the gene matches: 3. Looked up from germline, CDR1 is SGHRS and CDR2 is YFSETQ. CDR3 length equals 17 residues. CDR3 residues: CASSLGTSGGAHNEQFF. CDR3 sequence (DNA): TGCGCCAGCAGCTTGGGGACTAGCGGGGGGGCCCACAATGAGCAGTTCTTC.

The chain couples TRBV6-5 to TRBJ2-1; TRBD2 agrees at 10 bases. V lost 3 bases, J lost 6 bases, and 5 bases stayed unmatched. Germline CDR1 and CDR2: MNHEY and SVGAGI. The CDR3 contains 15 residues. CDR3 protein: CASSYHERGGNEQFF. The CDR3 DNA reads TGTGCCAGCAGTTATCATGAGCGGGGGGGCAATGAGCAGTTCTTC.

This clone came up once. The chain recombines TRBV29-1 with TRBJ1-1; tentative D call: TRBD1 (5 bases). The CDR3 is made up of 12 amino acids. V was cut by 3 bases and J by 4 bases, with 9 bases left in between. Looked up from germline, CDR1 is SQVTM and CDR2 is ANQGSEA. CDR3 bases: TGCAGCGTTGACAGGGAGGGCACTGAAGCTTTCTTT. Translating it yields CSVDREGTEAFF.

The V and J genes are TRBV27 and TRBJ2-6; possible D gene TRBD1, 5 bases. The CDR3 is 15 residues long. V lost 5 bases and J 2 bases, leaving 10 bases between the germline ends. Germline CDR1 MNHEY, CDR2 SMNVEV (reference sequence). The CDR3 protein is CASSKQGAGANVLTF. The CDR3 region has the DNA TGTGCCAGCAGTAAGCAGGGCGCTGGGGCCAACGTCCTGACTTTC.

V and J are TRBV5-1 and TRBJ2-5; 7 bases match TRBD1. Germline V gives CDR1 SGHRS, CDR2 YFSETQ. This CDR3 spans 15 amino acids. V gave up 0 bases and J gave up 0 bases; unmatched junction bases: 2. Here the CDR3 reads CASSLVDRYQETQYF. In nucleotides, the CDR3 is TGCGCCAGCAGCTTGGTGGACAGGTACCAAGAGACCCAGTACTTC.

This sequence joins TRBV24-1 and TRBJ1-2, with 10 bases aligning to TRBD1. The CDR3 runs to 12 residues. Germline assignment: CDR1 KGHDR and CDR2 SFDVKD. V lost 9 bases and J lost 6; bases outside the gene matches: 3. The CDR3 here is CATWTGGDGYTF. The CDR3 bases are TGTGCCACCTGGACAGGGGGGGATGGCTACACCTTC.

This rearrangement joins TRBV9 to TRBJ1-6, with TRBD1 as a possible D gene (6 bases). The CDR3 extends over 19 amino acids. V dropped 5 bases and J dropped 0 bases, with 21 bases sitting between them. Germline lookup yields CDR1 SGDLS and CDR2 YYNGEE. Here the CDR3 DNA reads TGTGCCAGCAGGGGGGGGCTTGATTCTCCTCTCTCCTATAATTCACCCCTCCACTTT. Residues: CASRGGLDSPLSYNSPLHF. The full variable domain, with the rest looked up from reference TRBV9 and TRBJ1-6, is DSGVTQTPKHLITATGQRVTLRCSPRSGDLSVYWYQQSLDQGLQFLIQYYNGEERAKGNILERFSAQQFPDLHSELNLSSLELGDSALYFCASRGGLDSPLSYNSPLHFGNGTRLTVT.

In nucleotides, the CDR3 is TGTGCCATCAGTGAGAACGGGGGCTACACCTTC. Translated, it gives CAISENGGYTF. This chain uses TRBV10-3 with TRBJ1-2; the D is unclear. V dropped 2 bases and J dropped 8 bases, with 6 bases sitting between them. CDR1 and CDR2 from the germline V gene are ENHRY and SYGVKD. The CDR3 length is 11 residues.

In its sample, this clone was seen once. This chain links TRBV18 with TRBJ2-1, with TRBD1 matching over 8 bases. Trimming cost V 2 bases and J 8 bases; bases outside gene matches: 8. The CDR3 loop spans 15 amino acids. Germline lookup yields CDR1 KGHSH and CDR2 LQKENI. CDR3: CASSPYRQGNYEQFF. The CDR3 DNA reads TGTGCCAGCTCACCATACCGACAGGGGAATTATGAGCAGTTCTTC.

This clone was seen just once. J is TRBJ1-2 and V is TRBV27, with 7 bases lining up with TRBD1. Looked up from germline, CDR1 is MNHEY and CDR2 is SMNVEV (reference sequence). Trimming removed 7 bases from V and 1 base from J; junction bases left unmatched: 9. The CDR3 length is 15 residues. DNA of the CDR3: TGTGCCAGCACCTCCGGGACAGCCAATAACTATGGCTACACCTTC. It translates to CASTSGTANNYGYTF.

The chain has TRBV14 and TRBJ2-1; D remains ambiguous. CDR1 is SGHDN and CDR2 is FVKESK in the germline V gene. V shed 1 base and J shed 15 bases, with 16 bases lying between them. This CDR3 has 13 amino acids. CDR3 coding DNA: TGTGCCAGCAGCCAAGTATTTGACGGGTTTAGGTTCTTC. This sequence encodes CASSQVFDGFRFF.

The chain is built from TRBV6-4 and TRBJ2-1, with a tentative D call TRBD1 (6 bases). Looked up from germline, CDR1 is MRHNA and CDR2 is SNTAGT. The V and J ends lost 0 bases and 6 bases respectively, with 9 bases between them. The CDR3 is made up of 14 amino acids. The CDR3 region is CASSDSRGGNEQFF. The CDR3 coding sequence is TGTGCCAGCAGTGACTCGAGAGGGGGCAATGAGCAGTTCTTC.

The V and J genes are TRBV5-1 and TRBJ2-7; D may be TRBD1 (6 bases). V was shortened by 0 bases and J by 2 bases, with 12 bases between the two germline ends. Looked up from germline, CDR1 is SGHRS and CDR2 is YFSETQ. The CDR3 loop spans 15 amino acids. CDR3 sequence: CASSLAQGQTYEQYF. The DNA of the CDR3 is TGCGCCAGCAGCTTGGCCCAAGGACAGACCTACGAGCAGTACTTC.

This chain uses TRBV24-1 with TRBJ1-2, with D unresolved. The CDR3 consists of 14 residues. The V gene lost 4 bases and the J gene lost 3 bases, with 11 bases spanning the gap. Per the germline V gene, CDR1 is KGHDR and CDR2 is SFDVKD. The CDR3 DNA reads as TGTGCCACCAGTGACTCCAGCGTTCACTATGGCTACACCTTC. This encodes CATSDSSVHYGYTF.

This clone was observed a handful of times. The chain carries TRBV7-9 and TRBJ2-3, with D possibly TRBD1 on 6 matching bases. Trimming shortened V by 4 bases and J by 10 bases, and 12 bases separated the two germline ends. CDR1 and CDR2 (germline): SEHNR, FQNEAQ (reference sequence). The CDR3 sequence is 12 residues long. The CDR3 DNA reads TGTGCCAGCAGCTCCTCGGACAGCTCGCAGTATTTT. Translated, it gives CASSSSDSSQYF.

The chain uses TRBV12-3 or TRBV12-4 and TRBJ1-3; TRBD1 might be the D (6 bases). This CDR3 spans 13 amino acids. Trimming removed 6 bases at V and 3 bases at J, with 9 bases between. For the CDR3, the DNA is TGTGCCAGCAGCAGGGGTGTTGGAAACACCATATATTTT. It encodes CASSRGVGNTIYF.

The chain employs TRBV24-1 and TRBJ2-3, with 8 positions matching TRBD2. This CDR3 is built from 15 residues. Germline CDR1 KGHDR, CDR2 SFDVKD. Trimming cost V 6 bases and J 2 bases; bases outside gene matches: 6. The CDR3: CATSTGGTDTDTQYF. The CDR3 DNA sequence: TGTGCCACCAGTACGGGGGGGACGGACACAGATACGCAGTATTTT.

The chain couples TRBV7-9 to TRBJ1-1; D is unclear. Germline V gene sequence: CDR1 SEHNR, CDR2 FQNEAQ (reference sequence). CDR3 length: 14 residues. The ends were cut back, 6 bases at V and 8 bases at J, with 19 bases in the middle. The CDR3, as DNA: TGTGCCAGCAGGTCCATGGTTGGGCCTTCCGAAGCTTTCTTT. Its translation: CASRSMVGPSEAFF.

The chain carries TRBV4-1 and TRBJ2-3; 10 nucleotides line up with TRBD2. Germline V gives CDR1 MGHRA, CDR2 YSYEKL. With 1 base clipped from V and 6 bases from J, the junction kept 13 bases outside the gene matches. The CDR3 sequence is 18 residues long. DNA for the CDR3: TGCGCCAGCAGCCAAGGTTGGCGAGCGGGGGGGCCGGGGGATACGCAGTATTTT. Translation: CASSQGWRAGGPGDTQYF.

The rearrangement links TRBV14 to TRBJ1-2; 8 bases fit TRBD1. This CDR3 is 14 amino acids long. The junction had 4 bases not matched to a gene; V was cut back by 3 bases and J by 4 bases. Per the germline V gene, CDR1 is SGHDN and CDR2 is FVKESK. DNA for the CDR3: TGTGCCAGCAGCCATACACAGGGGGGCTATGGCTACACCTTC. Its protein product is CASSHTQGGYGYTF.

This chain links TRBV4-1 with TRBJ2-3; 7 nucleotides match TRBD2. This CDR3 comprises 14 residues. The ends lost 4 bases at V and 8 bases at J; junction bases unmatched: 9. CDR1 and CDR2 (germline): MGHRA, YSYEKL. The CDR3 spells CASSPGRGLGTQYF. In nucleotides, the CDR3 is TGCGCCAGCAGCCCAGGGAGGGGTCTCGGTACGCAGTATTTT.

The rearrangement joins TRBV27 to TRBJ1-2, with no clear D. The CDR3 spans 13 residues. CDR1 is MNHEY and CDR2 is SMNVEV in the germline V gene (reference sequence). V lost 3 bases and J lost 8, with 13 bases in between. The CDR3, as DNA: TGTGCCAGCAGTTTTAATGCCTTAGTGGGCTACACCTTC. This gives the protein CASSFNALVGYTF.

V and J are TRBV5-1 and TRBJ1-2; weak D call: TRBD1 (5 bases). There are 15 residues in the CDR3. V was shortened by 0 bases and J by 0 bases, with 9 bases between the two germline ends. The germline V gene has CDR1 SGHRS and CDR2 YFSETQ. Written as DNA, the CDR3 is TGCGCCAGCAGCTTGGCTCAGGGTTCTAACTATGGCTACACCTTC. Translated, it gives CASSLAQGSNYGYTF.

With respect to this clone: The junction and the germline gene differ at one end; a read error may be behind it. J is TRBJ1-4 and V is TRBV25-1; tentative D call: TRBD1 (6 bases). This CDR3 is built from 13 residues. Germline V gene lookup returns CDR1 MGHDK and CDR2 SYGVNS. The CDR3 coding sequence is TGTGCCAGCAAGGCGGGGGACAATGGAAAACTGTTTTTT. Translating it yields CASKAGDNGKLFF. The whole variable domain, filled in from reference TRBV25-1 and TRBJ1-4, reads EADIYQTPRYLVIGTGKKITLECSQTMGHDKMYWYQQDPGMELHLIHYSYGVNSTEKGDLSSESTVSRIRTEHFPLTLESARPSHTSQYLCASKAGDNGKLFFGSGTQLSVL.

This chain connects TRBV4-1 to TRBJ2-1; D is ambiguous. This CDR3 spans 14 amino acids. Trimming shortened V by 3 bases and J by 8 bases, and 14 bases separated the two germline ends. Germline V CDR1 and CDR2: MGHRA, YSYEKL. CDR3 nucleotides: TGCGCCAGCAGCCAGGTCGGTCCTATCCATGAGCAGTTCTTC. It encodes CASSQVGPIHEQFF.

The V and J genes are TRBV27 and TRBJ2-3; 7 bases line up with TRBD1. There are 13 residues in the CDR3. The junction had 4 bases not matched to a gene; V was cut back by 5 bases and J by 5 bases. Germline V CDR1 and CDR2: MNHEY, SMNVEV (reference sequence). DNA for the CDR3: TGTGCCAGCAGTCAACAGGGGAGAGATACGCAGTATTTT. Translated: CASSQQGRDTQYF.

The chain recombines TRBV19 with TRBJ2-3, with 7 bases identical to TRBD1. This CDR3 is 15 amino acids long. V lost 3 bases and J lost 5; bases outside the gene matches: 8. Looked up from germline, CDR1 is LNHDA and CDR2 is SQIVND (reference sequence). Here the CDR3 DNA reads TGTGCCAGTAGTATCGTCGGGACAGCGAAAGATACGCAGTATTTT. Translated: CASSIVGTAKDTQYF.

The gene calls are TRBV19 and TRBJ1-1, with 7 bases lining up with TRBD1. V dropped 4 bases and J dropped 6; count of bases not matched to a gene: 20. The CDR3 is 18 amino acids. Germline V gives CDR1 LNHDA, CDR2 SQIVND (reference sequence). CDR3 in DNA: TGTGCCAGTAGTACCCCATGGACAGGTGGGGGCCGAGGTGCTGAAGCTTTCTTT. It specifies CASSTPWTGGGRGAEAFF.

The chain has TRBV5-1 and TRBJ2-2, with 8 bases matching TRBD1. V lost 3 bases, J lost 7 bases, and 8 bases stayed unmatched. This CDR3 contains 15 residues. In germline, CDR1 is SGHRS, CDR2 YFSETQ. The CDR3 region has the DNA TGCGCCAGCAGCTCCTTTGGACAGGGAAACGGGGAGCTGTTTTTT. Translation: CASSSFGQGNGELFF.

This CDR3 is CASIKGGQGWFVDNEQFF. DNA for the CDR3: TGTGCCAGCATCAAAGGGGGGCAGGGTTGGTTTGTTGACAATGAGCAGTTCTTC. This rearrangement joins TRBV7-9 to TRBJ2-1, with D possibly being TRBD1 or TRBD2 (6 bases each). Germline assignment: CDR1 SEHNR and CDR2 FQNEAQ (reference sequence). Deletions cut 7 bases from V and 5 bases from J, with 27 bases between. The CDR3 has 18 residues.

V usage is TRBV18 and J usage is TRBJ1-5, with D hard to call. The V gene lost 3 bases and the J gene lost 4 bases, with 10 bases spanning the gap. This CDR3 is built from 14 residues. Germline V gives CDR1 KGHSH, CDR2 LQKENI. CDR3 loop: CASSPDSKNQPQHF. CDR3 in DNA: TGTGCCAGCTCACCCGACTCAAAGAATCAGCCCCAGCATTTT.